A selection of T cell receptor beta chains follows, all from one sample in a study of tumor-infiltrating lymphocytes in oesophageal squamous cell carcinoma. TCRdb re-called the PCR reads with MiXCR, one entry per CDR3 protein. The sample lists 15,000 to 20,000 distinct CDR3 sequences; about 50% were seen once. The sequencing input was esophageal tumor tissue. These receptors all come from a male donor with esophageal squamous cell carcinoma. Each CDR3 is given with its conserved first and last residue. The order of the fields is clone size, D gene, J gene, V gene, CDR3 DNA, CDR3 protein. The D gene is left open where the match is weak. Size is stated for part of the rows, as once, few or many counts, or as a class when the clone is expanded.

>NA|NA|TRBJ1-5|TRBV12-3/TRBV12-4
TGTGCCAGCAGTTTTCGGTATAGCAATCAGCCCCAGCATTTT
CASSFRYSNQPQHF
>NA|TRBD1|TRBJ2-3|TRBV7-7
TGTGCCAGCAGCTCGACAGGGGGCAACACGCAGTATTTT
CASSSTGGNTQYF
>medium-sized|NA|TRBJ2-7|TRBV12-3/TRBV12-4
TGTGCCAGCAGTCTCCGGGACCTTACGGACGAGCAGTACTTC
CASSLRDLTDEQYF
>NA|NA|TRBJ2-3|TRBV2
TGTGCCAGCAGTGAAGCCCCGCTAGGATGGGGCACAGATACGCAGTATTTT
CASSEAPLGWGTDTQYF
>NA|TRBD2|TRBJ2-3|TRBV7-3
TGTGCCAGCAGCTCGACTAGCGGGGGGACAGATACGCAGTATTTT
CASSSTSGGTDTQYF
>NA|NA|TRBJ2-1|TRBV6-4
TGTGCCAGCAGTGACCGGGACAACAATGAGCAGTTCTTC
CASSDRDNNEQFF
>NA|TRBD1|TRBJ2-3|TRBV7-4
TGTGCCAGCGTCCCGCACAGGGGTACAGGAGATACGCAGTATTTT
CASVPHRGTGDTQYF
>NA|TRBD2|TRBJ2-1|TRBV7-3
TGTGCCAGCAGCTTCTTAGCGGGAGGTACAGATACGCAGTTCTTC
CASSFLAGGTDTQFF
>NA|TRBD2|TRBJ2-1|TRBV7-3
TGTGCCAGCAGCACATCCGGGACTAGCGGGAGCAATAGCTATGAGCAGTTCTTC
CASSTSGTSGSNSYEQFF
>many|NA|TRBJ2-1|TRBV11-2
TGTGCCAGCAGCTTAGATCGGACTCCCCCGACGCAGTTCTTC
CASSLDRTPPTQFF
>NA|TRBD1|TRBJ2-7|TRBV11-2
TGTGCCAGCAGCCTCAGAACAGGGGGCTACGAGCAGTACTTC
CASSLRTGGYEQYF
>many|NA|TRBJ2-3|TRBV20-1
TGCAGTGCTCTGGACAATCCTAGCACAGATACGCAGTATTTT
CSALDNPSTDTQYF
>many|NA|TRBJ1-1|TRBV4-1
TGCGCCAGCAGCCAACCAACGGACATAAACACTGAAGCTTTCTTT
CASSQPTDINTEAFF
>many|NA|TRBJ2-7|TRBV2
TGTGCCAGCAGCCTATCTCAGGGCTACGAGCAGTACTTC
CASSLSQGYEQYF
>NA|TRBD1|TRBJ2-7|TRBV10-2
TGCGCCAGCAGTGAGTCGACAGGCGGGGACAGGGGTATTTTGCAGTACTTC
CASSESTGGDRGILQYF
>NA|NA|TRBJ2-7|TRBV7-3
TGTGCCAGCAGTCCTAGATCCGGGACAACCTACAATGAGCAGTACTTC
CASSPRSGTTYNEQYF
>many|NA|TRBJ1-2|TRBV5-5
TGTGCCAGCAGCTTGCAAGCAAGTAATTCATATGGCTACACCTTC
CASSLQASNSYGYTF
>NA|TRBD2|TRBJ2-4|TRBV6-2/TRBV6-3
TGTGCCAGCAGTTACTTCCAGCGGGAGCCCGCGCAGAAAGAGCAGTACTTC
CASSYFQREPAQKEQYF
>NA|NA|TRBJ2-7|TRBV7-2
TGTGCCAGCAGCTTAACCGGGACACCGTACTACGAGCAGTACTTC
CASSLTGTPYYEQYF
>medium-sized|TRBD1|TRBJ2-7|TRBV6-1
TGTGCCATGGGACAGGGGGCTTACGAGCAGTACTTC
CAMGQGAYEQYF
>many|TRBD1|TRBJ1-1|TRBV28
TGTGCCAGCAGTCCGCTTGCCAGCAGGGGGTCCAGGAACACTGAAGCTTTCTTT
CASSPLASRGSRNTEAFF
>few|NA|TRBJ2-7|TRBV7-2
TGTGCCAGCAGCTTAGAGGGTAGGAGATACGAGCAGTACTTC
CASSLEGRRYEQYF
>medium-sized|NA|TRBJ2-5|TRBV6-6
TGTGCCAGCAGTTACTCATTGGTACACCAAGAGACCCAGTACTTC
CASSYSLVHQETQYF
>many|TRBD1|TRBJ2-7|TRBV10-2
TGCGCCAGCAGTGGAGTTGGGACAGGGCAGTACTTC
CASSGVGTGQYF
>NA|NA|TRBJ2-7|TRBV7-2
TGTGCCAGCAGCTTCGACCGGGACTCCTACGAGCAGTACTTC
CASSFDRDSYEQYF
>NA|TRBD1|TRBJ2-3|TRBV7-2
TGTGCCAGCAGCAACCGGGACAGGGGGCTCAAAGATACGCAGTATTTT
CASSNRDRGLKDTQYF
>NA|TRBD1|TRBJ2-5|TRBV7-2
TGTGCCAGCAGCCCTGGACAGGGACAAGAGACCCAGTACTTC
CASSPGQGQETQYF
>medium-sized|NA|TRBJ2-7|TRBV6-1
TGTGCCAGCAGTAGACAAACAGGGAATTCACCCCTCCACTTC
CASSRQTGNSPLHF
>few|TRBD2|TRBJ2-1|TRBV12-3/TRBV12-4
TGTGCCAGCAGGCTACTAGCGGGAGCCAATGAGCAGTTCTTC
CASRLLAGANEQFF
>NA|TRBD1|TRBJ2-5|TRBV7-3
TGTGCCAGCAGCTCCGACAGGGGGTTGACCGGAGAGCTGTATTTT
CASSSDRGLTGELYF
>NA|NA|TRBJ2-5|TRBV20-1
TGCAGTGCTAGTATGCCCATAGCTCAAGAGACCCAGTACTTC
CSASMPIAQETQYF
>NA|NA|TRBJ2-1|TRBV12-3/TRBV12-4
TGTGCCAGCAGTTTTCTGCGCGAGCAGTTCTTC
CASSFLREQFF
>NA|NA|TRBJ2-3|TRBV10-3
TGTGCCATCCGTGGTTCAGCTAGCGGAGGACAGGCGGGCACAGATACGCAGTATTTT
CAIRGSASGGQAGTDTQYF
>NA|TRBD2|TRBJ2-1|TRBV11-2
TGTGCCAGCAGCTTAGATTCAGAGACTAGCGGGAGGGTTCCTGTGCTCCATGAGCAGTTCTTC
CASSLDSETSGRVPVLHEQFF
>NA|TRBD2|TRBJ2-7|TRBV7-2
TGTGCCAGCAGCCCCAATCCGGGGACTAGCGTTTCCGAGCAGTACTTC
CASSPNPGTSVSEQYF
>NA|NA|TRBJ2-5|TRBV7-8
TGTGCCAGCAGCAGCGGGGAGACCCAGTACTTC
CASSSGETQYF
>NA|NA|TRBJ2-3|TRBV5-1
TGCGCCAGCAGCTTTTCTAGTTTCTCTAGCACAGATACGCAGTATTTT
CASSFSSFSSTDTQYF
>NA|TRBD2|TRBJ2-5|TRBV6-6
TGTGCCAGCAGTTACTCGTCCAGCGGGAGGATGGGAGAGACCCAGTACTTC
CASSYSSSGRMGETQYF
>NA|NA|TRBJ1-2|TRBV12-3/TRBV12-4
TGTGCCAGCAGTTTAGCAGGGATCTATGGCTACACCTTC
CASSLAGIYGYTF
>few|TRBD2|TRBJ2-1|TRBV7-3
TGTGCCAGCAGCATTACCGGCGGGAGCAATGAGCAGTTCTTC
CASSITGGSNEQFF
>large|NA|TRBJ1-3|TRBV7-9
TGTGCCAGCACCCGAGACAGGTCTGGAAACACCATATATTTT
CASTRDRSGNTIYF
>NA|TRBD2|TRBJ2-5|TRBV7-7
TGTGCTAGCAGCGTCGGACTAGTAGAGGAGACCCAGTACTTC
CASSVGLVEETQYF
>NA|NA|TRBJ2-5|TRBV6-6
TGTGCCAGCAGTTACTCGGCAGCTCAAGAGACCCAGTACTTC
CASSYSAAQETQYF
>few|NA|TRBJ2-1|TRBV6-1
TGTGCCAGCAGTGAAGCAGGTATAGGGCTAAGCTCCTACAATGAGCAGTTCTTC
CASSEAGIGLSSYNEQFF
>NA|NA|TRBJ2-1|TRBV7-6
TGTGCTAGCAGCTTAGGATACGGGGACGAGCAGTTCTTC
CASSLGYGDEQFF
>many|NA|TRBJ2-2|TRBV18
TGTGCCAGCTCCCGAGGTCAGGGCACCGGGGAGCTGTTTTTT
CASSRGQGTGELFF
>medium-sized|NA|TRBJ1-5|TRBV28
TGTGCCAGCAGCCCGCGAGTTGGAAAAAAGGGCAATCAGCCCCAGCATTTT
CASSPRVGKKGNQPQHF
>NA|TRBD1|TRBJ2-7|TRBV7-2
TGTGCCAGCAGCATACCGGGACAGGACTTTTACGAGCAGTACTTC
CASSIPGQDFYEQYF
>once|TRBD1|TRBJ2-4|TRBV7-6
TGTGCTAGCAGCTTAGGACAGGCCGGGTCACCCCTCCACTTC
CASSLGQAGSPLHF
>NA|NA|TRBJ2-1|TRBV11-2
TGTGCCAGCAGCCAGGGGAACTCACCCCTCCACTTC
CASSQGNSPLHF
>many|TRBD2|TRBJ2-3|TRBV6-4
TGTGCCAGCAGTGAGCGGGAGGGCACAGATACGCAGTATTTT
CASSEREGTDTQYF
>NA|NA|TRBJ1-4|TRBV28
TGTGCCAGCGGGTATTCTACTAATGAAAAACTGTTTTTT
CASGYSTNEKLFF
>few|TRBD2|TRBJ2-1|TRBV9
TGTGCCAGCAGTGCCGAGCTAGCGGGATCACGGGAGCAGTTCTTC
CASSAELAGSREQFF
>NA|TRBD1|TRBJ2-7|TRBV7-8
TGTGCCAGCAGCTTAGGACAGGGAATTGAGGTCCGCCTCTACGAGCAGTACTTC
CASSLGQGIEVRLYEQYF
>medium-sized|TRBD2|TRBJ2-2|TRBV12-3/TRBV12-4
TGTGCCAGCAGTCGGACTAGCGGAAAGAACACCGGGGAGCTGTTTTTT
CASSRTSGKNTGELFF
>NA|NA|TRBJ2-3|TRBV7-2
TGTGCCAGCAGCATAGGAGACTACAATGAGCCGTTCTTT
CASSIGDYNEPFF
>medium-sized|NA|TRBJ2-2|TRBV7-6
TGTGCCAGCGCGACTAGGCGGGAGAACACCGGGGAGCTGTTTTTT
CASATRRENTGELFF
>NA|NA|TRBJ2-7|TRBV15
TGTGCCACCAGCAGCGAGGGGGTAAGCTACGAGCAGTACTTC
CATSSEGVSYEQYF